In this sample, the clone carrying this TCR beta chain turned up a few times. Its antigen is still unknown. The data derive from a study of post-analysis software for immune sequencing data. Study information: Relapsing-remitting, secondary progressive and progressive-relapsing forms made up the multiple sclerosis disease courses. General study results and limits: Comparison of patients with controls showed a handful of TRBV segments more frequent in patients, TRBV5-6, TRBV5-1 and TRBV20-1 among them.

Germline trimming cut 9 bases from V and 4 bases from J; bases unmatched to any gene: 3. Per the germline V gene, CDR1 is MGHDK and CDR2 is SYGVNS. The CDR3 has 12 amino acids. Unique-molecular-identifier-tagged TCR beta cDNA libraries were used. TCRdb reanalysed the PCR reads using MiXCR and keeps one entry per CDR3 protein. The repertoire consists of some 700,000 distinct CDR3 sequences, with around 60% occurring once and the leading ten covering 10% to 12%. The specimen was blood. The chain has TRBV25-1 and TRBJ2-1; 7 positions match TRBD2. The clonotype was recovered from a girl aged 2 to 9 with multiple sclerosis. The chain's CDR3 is CASGGDYNEQFF. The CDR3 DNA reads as TGTGCCAGTGGGGGGGATTACAATGAGCAGTTCTTC.